This note documents a single TCR beta chain sequence. This sample was included in a study of blood T cell repertoires in COVID-19. Study-wide background: Spain, Italy and the United States supplied samples that represented acute and convalescent COVID-19.

Methods used by the authors: For nucleated cells, counts were estimated from reference gene primer amplification. Clones were read by immunoSEQ multiplex PCR, and TCRdb kept only the in-frame ones, dropping some. V and J calls and clone size are given by that table; D and trimming were obtained from the DNA. The table lists more than 150,000 clones, 85% to 95% of them singletons. The J segment lost 7 bases and the V segment lost 7 bases, leaving 3 bases of the junction unmatched. The CDR3 runs 12 residues. Germline lookup yields CDR1 MNHEY and CDR2 SVGAGI. The sequence came from a man aged 50-59 years with acute or convalescent COVID-19. The rearrangement uses TRBV6-5 and TRBJ2-1; the match to TRBD2 covers 8 bases. The sequenced sample was peripheral blood. CDR3 sequence reads: CASKSSGNEQFF. The DNA of the CDR3 is TGTGCCAGCAAGTCTAGCGGGAATGAGCAGTTCTTC.